The text below deals with one T cell receptor (beta chain). This entry belongs to a study of human CD8 memory T cell subsets. CDR1 is SEHNR, CDR2 FQNEAQ, per germline (reference sequence). The CDR3 extends over 17 amino acids. It was UMI-labeled 5' RACE by which the TCR beta libraries were made. TCRdb re-called the 5' RACE reads; one entry per CDR3 protein, DNA not given. The sample totals around 10,000 distinct CDR3 sequences. The TPEX subset meant dysfunctional early memory CD8+ cells, CCR7+ PD-1+ TIGIT+. Source material: CD8+ T cells from PBMCs. The rearrangement joins TRBV7-9 to TRBJ2-2; the D call of TRBD2 rests on TCRdb alone, since no DNA is present to check it. This receptor was obtained from a human donor in good health. The chain's CDR3 is CASSPPRSAANTGELFF.